Listed below are T cell receptor beta chains from one sample, sequenced in a study of OX40 agonist ivuxolimab in advanced cancers. Only in-frame clones appear in the TCRdb table, and some are missing; sequencing was by immunoSEQ multiplex PCR. The sample shows some 83,000 clones, just over 85% of them seen only once. The input for sequencing was CD4+ or CD8+ T cells sorted from blood, taken in a trial of the OX40 agonist ivuxolimab. These receptors originate from an adult with an advanced solid tumor such as melanoma, head and neck, liver or kidney cancer. CDR3s include the opening cysteine and the closing phenylalanine or tryptophan. D genes are given only for firm matches. Size is stated for part of the rows, as once, few or many counts, or as a class when the clone is expanded.

>TRBV28|TRBD1|-|TRBJ1-2
CASRTGVGYTF
TGTGCCAGCAGGACAGGGGTTGGCTACACCTTC
>TRBV19|-|-|TRBJ2-2
CASRGQGMNTGELFF
TGTGCCAGTAGAGGGCAGGGCATGAACACCGGGGAGCTGTTTTTT
>TRBV4-1|-|once|TRBJ2-7
CASSQEWLTSSYEQYF
TGCGCCAGCAGCCAAGAGTGGCTTACGAGCTCCTACGAGCAGTACTTC
>TRBV2|TRBD1|-|TRBJ2-7
CASRADRSYEQYF
TGTGCCAGCAGGGCGGACAGGTCGTACGAGCAGTACTTC
>TRBV5-1|-|-|TRBJ2-3
CASSLWSGYTQYF
TGCGCCAGCAGCTTGTGGTCGGGTTATACGCAGTATTTT
>TRBV5-6|TRBD2|-|TRBJ2-5
CASSLTSGETQYF
TGTGCCAGCAGCTTGACTAGCGGAGAGACCCAGTACTTC
>TRBV7-3|-|-|TRBJ2-2
CASSLQSGTGELFF
TGTGCCAGCAGCTTACAGTCTGGGACCGGGGAGCTGTTTTTT
>TRBV6-5|-|-|TRBJ2-2
CASRRDKNTGELFF
TGTGCCAGCAGACGGGACAAAAACACCGGGGAGCTGTTTTTT
>TRBV7-9|-|-|TRBJ1-6
CASSLVGQVHSPLHF
TGTGCCAGCAGCTTAGTGGGGCAGGTTCATTCACCCCTCCACTTT
>TRBV30|-|-|TRBJ1-3
CAWSAGFRGVSGNTIYF
TGTGCCTGGAGTGCCGGATTCAGGGGAGTCTCTGGAAACACCATATATTTT
>TRBV18|-|few|TRBJ1-1
CASSSGRGMNTEAFF
TGTGCCAGCTCATCCGGACGGGGGATGAACACTGAAGCTTTCTTT
>TRBV15|-|-|TRBJ1-2
CATSRDLTGLYGYTF
TGTGCCACCAGCAGAGATTTGACAGGCCTCTATGGCTACACCTTC
>TRBV27|TRBD1|-|TRBJ2-2
CASSGTGTANTGELFF
TGTGCCAGCAGTGGTACCGGGACAGCGAACACCGGGGAGCTGTTTTTT
>TRBV28|-|-|TRBJ1-4
CASSPLWREKLFF
TGTGCCAGCAGCCCCTTGTGGCGGGAAAAACTGTTTTTT
>TRBV7-2|TRBD1|once|TRBJ2-3
CASSFRTGGFSDTQYF
TGTGCCAGCAGCTTCCGCACAGGGGGCTTTTCAGATACGCAGTATTTT
>TRBV5-1|-|-|TRBJ1-4
CASSLGTSTNEKLFF
TGCGCCAGCAGCTTGGGGACGTCAACTAATGAAAAACTGTTTTTT
>TRBV28|TRBD2|once|TRBJ2-1
CASSSSGGGHNEQFF
TGTGCCAGCAGTTCAAGCGGGGGGGGCCACAATGAGCAGTTCTTC
>TRBV2|-|few|TRBJ1-5
CASSPGTRGQPQHF
TGTGCCAGCAGTCCCGGGACCCGCGGTCAGCCCCAGCATTTT
>TRBV4-1|-|-|TRBJ2-7
CASSQRVSSYEQYF
TGCGCCAGCAGCCAAAGGGTGAGCTCCTACGAGCAGTACTTC
>TRBV10-2|TRBD2|-|TRBJ2-1
CASAFGRAFNEQFF
TGCGCCAGCGCCTTCGGGAGGGCCTTCAATGAGCAGTTCTTC
>TRBV7-2|TRBD2|-|TRBJ2-3
CASSLQSGDGTDTQYF
TGTGCCAGCAGCCTCCAAAGCGGGGATGGTACAGATACGCAGTATTTT
>TRBV19|-|-|TRBJ2-5
CASSNLNRETQYF
TGTGCCAGTAGTAATCTGAACCGGGAGACCCAGTACTTC